The 18 T cell receptor beta chains in this list originate from one sample, sequenced in a study of cytomegalovirus exposure and HLA in healthy donors (dated by TCRdb to about 2017). The method behind the library was the immunoSEQ multiplex PCR assay. A mixture of 60 forward primers for TCR Vbeta segments and 13 reverse primers for TCR Jbeta segments was used in the multiplex PCR. TCRdb mirrors the immuneACCESS table, restricted to in-frame sequences. Some clones are absent from its copies; in checked studies, under half trace to an unresolved V gene, and the reason for the others is unknown. The sample table shows under 150,000 clones, and 80% are seen once. The ten largest account for under 4.5% of the sample. Input material: PBMCs. The receptors here all came from a woman aged 35 to 49 in good health and CMV-seronegative.

This chain links TRBV2 with TRBJ2-2, with 8 bases matching TRBD2. Germline V gene data show CDR1 as SNHLY and CDR2 as FYNNEI. Trimming removed 5 bases from V and 5 bases from J; junction bases left unmatched: 4. There are 14 residues in the CDR3. CDR3 nucleotide sequence: TGTGCCAGCAGTCTCCGGGAGGGGACCGGGGAGCTGTTTTTT. Translation: CASSLREGTGELFF.

This chain uses TRBV4-2 with TRBJ2-5, with a tentative D call TRBD2 (5 bases). The J call may be mistaken, given a closer DNA end match to TRBJ2-7. The germline V gene has CDR1 LGHNA and CDR2 YNFKEQ. This CDR3 is built from 16 residues. CDR3 sequence: CASSQLASPPPYEQYF. The DNA of the CDR3 is TGTGCCAGCAGCCAGTTGGCTAGCCCACCCCCCTACGAGCAGTACTTC.

V gene TRBV7-2 combines with J gene TRBJ2-2, with 8 bases fitting TRBD2. The CDR3 consists of 15 residues. The V and J ends lost 6 bases and 2 bases, in that order; junction bases with no gene match: 5. Germline lookup yields CDR1 SGHTA and CDR2 FQGNSA. In DNA form, the CDR3 reads TGTGCCAGCAGTACGGCGGGAGGTAACACCGGGGAGCTGTTTTTT. It codes for CASSTAGGNTGELFF.

J is TRBJ1-1 and V is TRBV4-3; D unresolved. Germline lookup yields CDR1 LGHNA and CDR2 YSLEER. The CDR3 runs 13 residues. Trimming took 3 bases from V and 2 from J, leaving 7 bases between them. CDR3 amino acids: CASSQGRNTEAFF. CDR3 bases: TGCGCCAGCAGCCAGGGCAGAAACACTGAAGCTTTCTTT.

A word on this clone: An end of the junction differs from the germline gene, which may be a read error. The V and J genes are TRBV6-4 and TRBJ2-3, with TRBD2 matching 11 bases. The CDR3 is 16 amino acids. Germline values: CDR1 MRHNA, CDR2 SNTAGT. Written as DNA, the CDR3 is TGTGCCCGCAGTGAAGCTAGCGGGGGGAGCACAGATACGCAGTATTTT. It encodes CARSEASGGSTDTQYF.

This clone was detected once. The chain has TRBV27 and TRBJ2-2; 9 bases are a match to TRBD2. V was pared by 2 bases and J by 3 bases, with 16 bases of the junction left unmatched. Germline loops: CDR1 MNHEY, CDR2 SMNVEV (reference sequence). This CDR3 spans 20 amino acids. The CDR3 sequence is CASSLTERLRGGTDTGELFF. DNA of the CDR3: TGTGCCAGCAGTTTAACTGAGCGTTTGCGGGGGGGCACCGACACCGGGGAGCTGTTTTTT.

About this clone: The junction differs from germline at one of its ends, possibly a read error. This chain joins TRBV11-2 and TRBJ1-2, with 9 positions matching TRBD1. The CDR3 sequence is 16 residues long. CDR1 is SGHAT and CDR2 is FQNNGV in the germline V gene. The CDR3 loop reads CASSQDWDRAKYGYTF. The CDR3, as DNA: TGTGCCAGCAGCCAGGATTGGGACAGGGCTAAATATGGCTACACCTTC. Drawing the rest from reference TRBV11-2 and TRBJ1-2, the complete variable domain is EAGVAQSPRYKIIEKRQSVAFWCNPISGHATLYWYQQILGQGPKLLIQFQNNGVVDDSQLPKDRFSAERLKGVDSTLKIQPAKLEDSAVYLCASSQDWDRAKYGYTFGSGTRLTVV.

This clone appeared a few times. This chain uses TRBV5-1 with TRBJ2-1; D is undetermined. This CDR3 has 12 residues. CDR1 is SGHRS and CDR2 is YFSETQ in the germline V gene. V lost 1 base, J lost 10 bases, and 9 bases lay in between. The CDR3 spells CASSLNSLEQFF. CDR3 nucleotides: TGCGCCAGCAGCTTGAACAGCCTAGAGCAGTTCTTC.

This clone was picked up a small number of times. This chain joins TRBV5-4 and TRBJ2-7; weak D call: TRBD1 (6 bases). The CDR3 is 15 amino acids. The germline V gene encodes CDR1 SGHNT and CDR2 YYREEE (reference sequence). Between the trimmed V and J ends, which lost 0 bases and 3 bases, there was a span of 13 bases. The CDR3 bases are TGTGCCAGCAGCTTGGAGAGGGGCAGGGGCTACGAGCAGTACTTC. Translating it yields CASSLERGRGYEQYF. The entire variable domain, with the rest obtained from reference TRBV5-4 and TRBJ2-7, is as follows: ETGVTQSPTHLIKTRGQQVTLRCSSQSGHNTVSWYQQALGQGPQFIFQYYREEENGRGNFPPRFSGLQFPNYSSELNVNALELDDSALYLCASSLERGRGYEQYFGPGTRLTVT.

This chain uses TRBV7-3 with TRBJ1-1; TRBD1 is a possible D gene (6 bases). The ends were cut back, 2 bases at V and 0 bases at J, with 7 bases in the middle. CDR1 and CDR2 (germline): SGHTA, FQGTGA. This CDR3 has 14 residues. CDR3 protein: CASSLGQMNTEAFF. The DNA for the CDR3 is TGTGCCAGCAGCTTAGGACAGATGAACACTGAAGCTTTCTTT.

CDR3 DNA: TGTGCCAGCAGCTGGAGCGGGGGCCCCTCCTACGAGCAGTACTTC. It translates to CASSWSGGPSYEQYF. The V gene is TRBV6-5, the J gene TRBJ2-7, with 8 bases matching TRBD2. Germline CDR1 and CDR2: MNHEY and SVGAGI. Unmatched junction bases numbered 7, after V lost 6 bases and J lost 0 bases. The CDR3 covers 15 residues.

This chain uses TRBV5-6 with TRBJ2-5, with TRBD2 matching over 8 bases. Unmatched junction bases numbered 17, after V lost 3 bases and J lost 4 bases. The length of the CDR3 is 18 residues. Germline-derived CDR1 and CDR2 are SGHDT and YYEEEE. The CDR3 spells CASSSYRSGAGGGETQYF. CDR3 bases: TGTGCCAGCAGCTCCTATCGGAGTGGGGCGGGGGGTGGAGAGACCCAGTACTTC.

This clone was observed a few times. The rearrangement joins TRBV7-2 to TRBJ2-1; 8 bases are shared with TRBD2. J was trimmed by 5 bases and V by 1 base; bases with no gene match: 7. The CDR3 is 16 amino acids. Germline assignment: CDR1 SGHTA and CDR2 FQGNSA. Here the CDR3 reads CASSLVGRGGHNEQFF. The CDR3 nucleotides are TGTGCCAGCAGCTTAGTGGGACGGGGGGGACACAATGAGCAGTTCTTC.

The genes are TRBV19 and TRBJ1-4; 8 bases map to TRBD1. The V gene's germline CDR1 is LNHDA and CDR2 SQIVND (reference sequence). This CDR3 has 14 residues. Unmatched junction bases numbered 3, after V lost 2 bases and J lost 7 bases. The CDR3: CASSIQGAREKLFF. As DNA, the CDR3 is TGTGCCAGTAGTATACAGGGGGCTCGTGAAAAACTGTTTTTT.

This clone turned up a few times. The genes are TRBV9 and TRBJ2-7; 11 positions match TRBD2. CDR3 length: 14 residues. Germline CDR1 and CDR2: SGDLS and YYNGEE. With 2 bases clipped from V and 4 bases from J, the junction kept 2 bases outside the gene matches. The CDR3 nucleotides read TGTGCCAGCAGCGTGTCTAGCGGGAGGTACGAGCAGTACTTC. It translates to CASSVSSGRYEQYF.

The chain uses TRBV5-4 and TRBJ2-1; 9 bases fit TRBD1. The germline CDR1 and CDR2 sequences are SGHNT and YYREEE (reference sequence). The CDR3 has 14 residues. V lost 4 bases and J lost 9; bases outside the gene matches: 8. The CDR3 DNA is TGTGCCAGCAGCCTCCGACAGGGGGTTGGTGAGCAGTTCTTC. Translating gives CASSLRQGVGEQFF.

The chain uses TRBV11-2 and TRBJ2-3; 7 bases align to TRBD2. CDR1 SGHAT and CDR2 FQNNGV come from the germline V gene. The CDR3 extends over 17 amino acids. J lost 5 bases, V lost 1 base, and 12 bases had no gene match. Written as DNA, the CDR3 is TGTGCCAGCAGCTTAGGGCGACTAGCACCTGAAAGAGATACGCAGTATTTT. This gives the protein CASSLGRLAPERDTQYF. Variable domain in full (rest from reference TRBV11-2 and TRBJ2-3): EAGVAQSPRYKIIEKRQSVAFWCNPISGHATLYWYQQILGQGPKLLIQFQNNGVVDDSQLPKDRFSAERLKGVDSTLKIQPAKLEDSAVYLCASSLGRLAPERDTQYFGPGTRLTVL.

Comment on this clone: A junction boundary mismatches the germline segment, possibly from a read error. DNA of the CDR3: TGTGCCAGCAGCTTCGGGACAGTACCCTTTACGCACTTC. The encoded protein is CASSFGTVPFTHF. V and J are TRBV5-6 and TRBJ2-7, with 7 bases matching TRBD1. CDR3 length: 13 residues. Germline CDR1 SGHDT, CDR2 YYEEEE.